This entry concerns a single T cell receptor (beta chain). At least ten counts were recorded for this clonotype. There is no known antigen for this receptor. Base quality data are lacking; no much larger clone is found one base away. These data come from a study of T-cell memory formation after mild COVID-19 (dated by TCRdb to the early 2020s). Turning to the overall study: Most TCR sequence clusters were specific to one of the two donors. Two young, previously healthy adult volunteers, one female and one male, were included in the cohort. In a couple of donors, T-cell clones that expanded and contracted after mild COVID-19 were tracked by sequencing TCRalpha and TCRbeta repertoires over time.

Instrument used: Illumina NovaSeq 6000. TCRalpha and TCRbeta cDNA libraries were constructed by 5'RACE with constant-segment primers, with sample barcodes and unique molecular identifiers being introduced. Trizol reagent was used to extract RNA from every sample. Library amplification was performed in two PCR steps, and a second sample barcode and Illumina TruSeq adapters were introduced in the second step. Sequencing of libraries was performed on an Illumina NovaSeq with 2 x 150 bp paired-end reads. The study's own analysis went as follows. Demultiplexing of reads and collapsing into UMI-guided consensus sequences were performed with migec v1.2.7. Using mixcr v2.1.11, the UMI consensuses were aligned to TRA and TRB V and J templates and assembled into clonotypes. A clonotype was counted as expanded or contracted only when both edgeR and NoisET called the clonotype significant, with the noise models trained on biological replicates. For edgeR calls, the thresholds were a false discovery rate-adjusted p below 0.01 and a log2 fold-change of 1. As an exploratory analysis of dynamics, max-normalized trajectories of the 1000 most abundant clonotypes were examined by PCA with hierarchical clustering. The CD4 or CD8 phenotype of responding clones was assigned using the separately sequenced CD4+ and CD8+ repertoires. The public reads were run again by TCRdb, first through fastp at Q25 and then through MiXCR, and only productive beta chains were kept. Rows with a matching CDR3 protein are joined into one entry that keeps the most common DNA and genes. The authors' filters were not applied to this entry. The sample includes roughly 500,000 distinct CDR3 sequences, with about a fifth observed a single time. The top ten constitute under 15% of the sample.

Overall results and qualifications from the work: Contracting CD4+ clones were found mainly in CM and EM memory subsets, while CD8+ clones were enriched in EMRA. The study covered only two mild cases, and larger cohorts including severe cases with pre-infection samples were considered necessary. The detection of some responding clones in pre-infection memory suggests that pre-existing cross-reactive memory T cells joined the SARS-CoV-2 response. Clones that contracted from day 15 to 85 showed balanced CD4/CD8 phenotypes, whereas a second wave of clones that expanded from day 15 to 37 leaned towards CD4+. SARS-CoV-2 specificity of the second-wave clones peaking on day 37 was not confirmed.

PBMCs were isolated by Ficoll-Paque density gradient centrifugation. Germline trimming amounts to 6 bases on V and 7 bases on J, with 8 as the count of junction bases outside the gene matches. Based on the germline V gene (reference sequence), the CDR1 and CDR2 sequences are DFQATT and SNEGSKA. The CDR3 spans 13 residues, from the cysteine through the phenylalanine. The read is trimmed to its CDR3 DNA, 39 bases read in frame from base 1. The chain links TRBV20-1 with TRBJ2-1, with 8 middle bases fitting TRBD2. The clonotype comes from an adult woman who had mild COVID-19 (a few samples of this study predate the infection). The sample titles of this study are shuffled in the database, so cell type and time point are left out; the donor was told from shared clones. Sequencing was performed on PBMCs or a T cell subset sorted from them (not recorded which). The CDR3 in this case is CSARAGLVNEQFF. In nucleotides, the sequence is TGCAGTGCCCGAGCGGGACTAGTAAATGAGCAGTTCTTC.